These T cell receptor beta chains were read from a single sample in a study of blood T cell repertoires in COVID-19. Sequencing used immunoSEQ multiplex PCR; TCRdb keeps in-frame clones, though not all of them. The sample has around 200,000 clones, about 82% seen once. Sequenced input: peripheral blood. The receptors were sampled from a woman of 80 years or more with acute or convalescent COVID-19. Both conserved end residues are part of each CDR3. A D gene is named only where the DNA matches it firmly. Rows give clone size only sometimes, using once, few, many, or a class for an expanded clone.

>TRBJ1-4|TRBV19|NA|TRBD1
TGTGCCAGTAGCCTTCCGGGACAGCCTAATGAAAAACTGTTTTTT
CASSLPGQPNEKLFF
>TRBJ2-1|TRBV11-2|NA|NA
TGTGCCAGCAGCCTAAGTTCCATTGGAGGGGAGCAGTTCTTC
CASSLSSIGGEQFF
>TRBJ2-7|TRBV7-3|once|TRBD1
TGTGCCAGCAGCATAGCGGGACAGGGGGCTTACGAGCAGTACTTC
CASSIAGQGAYEQYF
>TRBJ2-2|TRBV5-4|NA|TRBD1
TGTGCCAGCAGCCAGTACAGGGGGCGCACCGGGGAGCTGTTTTTT
CASSQYRGRTGELFF
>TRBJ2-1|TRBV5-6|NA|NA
TGTGCCAGCAGCTTGATTGGCCGATCATACAATGAGCAGTTCTTC
CASSLIGRSYNEQFF
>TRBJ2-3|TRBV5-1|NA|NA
TGCGCCAGCAGCTTGGGGGGCCAGACAGATACGCAGTATTTT
CASSLGGQTDTQYF
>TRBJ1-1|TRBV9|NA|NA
TGTGCCAGCAGCGTCGGGGAACTGAGTGAAGCTTTCTTT
CASSVGELSEAFF
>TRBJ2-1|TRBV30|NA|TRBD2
TGTGCCTGGAGCGCACTAGCGGGAGTCCTCAATGAGCAGTTCTTC
CAWSALAGVLNEQFF
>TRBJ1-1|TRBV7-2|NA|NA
TGTGCCAGCAGCTTAAGGGGCATGAACACTGAAGCTTTCTTT
CASSLRGMNTEAFF
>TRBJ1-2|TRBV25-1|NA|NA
TGTGCCAGCAGTGAATATGGAGAGGGCTATGGCTACACCTTC
CASSEYGEGYGYTF
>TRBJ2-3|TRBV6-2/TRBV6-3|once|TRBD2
TGTGCCAGCAGTTACTCCGACAGCGGGGGGTTGGATACGCAGTATTTT
CASSYSDSGGLDTQYF
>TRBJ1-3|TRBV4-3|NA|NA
TGCGCCAGCAGCCTAATATATCGGGGTGGGATGGAAAACACCATATATTTT
CASSLIYRGGMENTIYF
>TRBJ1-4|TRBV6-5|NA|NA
TGTGCCAGCAGGGACAGTTTTAATGAAAAACTGTTTTTT
CASRDSFNEKLFF
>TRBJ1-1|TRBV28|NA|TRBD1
TGTGCCGCTACAGGGGGCGCAATTGGCACTGAAGCTTTCTTT
CAATGGAIGTEAFF
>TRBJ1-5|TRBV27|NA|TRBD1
TGTGCCAGCAGGCCAGGGACAGGGGGCAATCAGCCCCAGCATTTT
CASRPGTGGNQPQHF
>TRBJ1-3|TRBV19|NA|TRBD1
TGTGCCACACGCCCGGGGACAGGAGGAAACACCATATATTTT
CATRPGTGGNTIYF
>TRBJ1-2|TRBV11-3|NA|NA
TGTGCCAGCAGCTTAGGACAAGAGTATGGCTACACCTTC
CASSLGQEYGYTF
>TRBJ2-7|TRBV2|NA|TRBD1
TGTGCCAGCAACCTGGCACAGGGGAAGAACGAGCAGTACTTC
CASNLAQGKNEQYF
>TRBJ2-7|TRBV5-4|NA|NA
TGTGCCAGCTCGACGGGGACCTACGAGCAGTACTTC
CASSTGTYEQYF
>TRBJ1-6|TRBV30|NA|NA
TGTGCCTGCTCCGGGACACTGGGTAGGAATTCACCCCTCCACTTT
CACSGTLGRNSPLHF
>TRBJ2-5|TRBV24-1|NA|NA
TGTGCCACCAGTGATTTCAGGGTAAAAGAGACCCAGTACTTC
CATSDFRVKETQYF
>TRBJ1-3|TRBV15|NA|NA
TGTGCCACCAGCAGAGATCGAGGGTACGGAAACACCATATATTTT
CATSRDRGYGNTIYF
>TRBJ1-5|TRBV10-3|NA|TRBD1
TGTGCCATCAGAGCCGGGACAGGGGAAAATCAGCCCCAGCATTTT
CAIRAGTGENQPQHF
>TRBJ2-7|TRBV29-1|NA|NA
TGCAGCGTTGAATTTGGCTCAAACGAGCAGTACTTC
CSVEFGSNEQYF
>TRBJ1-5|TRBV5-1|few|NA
TGCGCCAGCAGCTTGGAGGGGGGGCGTCAGCCCCAGCATTTT
CASSLEGGRQPQHF
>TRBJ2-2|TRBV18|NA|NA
TGTGCCAGCTCACCACTATCAGGGATGGTCGGGGAGCTGTTTTTT
CASSPLSGMVGELFF
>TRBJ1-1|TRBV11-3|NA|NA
TGTGCCAGCAGCTTAGCGCGCATCGGGACAAAATCAGGCACTGAAGCTTTCTTT
CASSLARIGTKSGTEAFF
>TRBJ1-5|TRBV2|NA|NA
TGTGCCAGCAGTGGGGAGTATCAGCCCCAGCATTTT
CASSGEYQPQHF
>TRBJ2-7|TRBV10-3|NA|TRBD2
TGTGCCATCAGTGAGTCGGGCGGGGGCTACGAGCAGTACTTC
CAISESGGGYEQYF
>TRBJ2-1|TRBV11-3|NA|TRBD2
TGTGCCAGCAGTTTGGAAAGCGGGAGGGTCAATGAGCAGTTCTTC
CASSLESGRVNEQFF
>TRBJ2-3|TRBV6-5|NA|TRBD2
TGTGCCAGCAGTTACTCTGCGGGAGGGCCGAGAGATACGCAGTATTTT
CASSYSAGGPRDTQYF
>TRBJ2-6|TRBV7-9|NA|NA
TGTGCCAGCAGCTCAGGGGTCGGGGCCAACGTCCTGACTTTC
CASSSGVGANVLTF
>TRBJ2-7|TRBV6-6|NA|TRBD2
TGTGCCAGCGAGGCGGGGGGCTACGAGCAGTACTTC
CASEAGGYEQYF
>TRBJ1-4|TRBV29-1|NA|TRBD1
TGCAGCGTTGTCCCAGGACAGGGGCTAACTAATGAAAAACTGTTTTTT
CSVVPGQGLTNEKLFF
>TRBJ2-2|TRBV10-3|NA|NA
TGTGCCATCAGTGAATCAGGGGTAGCCGGGGAGCTGTTTTTT
CAISESGVAGELFF
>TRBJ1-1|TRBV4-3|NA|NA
TGCGCCAGCAGCCAACGCATGGGGGGGTACCCCATGAACACTGAAGCTTTCTTT
CASSQRMGGYPMNTEAFF
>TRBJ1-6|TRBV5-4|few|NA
TGTGCCAGCAGCTTCGGACAGACGGCAAGGACACCCCTCCACTTT
CASSFGQTARTPLHF
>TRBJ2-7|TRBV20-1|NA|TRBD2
TGCAGTGCCAGCGGGGGCGGCGAGCAGTACTTC
CSASGGGEQYF
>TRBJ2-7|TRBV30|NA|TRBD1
TGTGCCTGGAGTGTATCGGGACAGGAGCAGTACTTC
CAWSVSGQEQYF
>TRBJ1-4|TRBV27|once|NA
TGTGCCAGCAGTTTAGCGGCAGCAACTAATGAAAAACTGTTTTTT
CASSLAAATNEKLFF
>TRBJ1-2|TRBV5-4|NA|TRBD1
TGTGCCAGCAGCTTGTCCCGGACAGGGTATGGCTACACCTTC
CASSLSRTGYGYTF
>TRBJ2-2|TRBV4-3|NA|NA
TGCGCCAGCAGCCAAGAGAGCGGAGCGAGCACCGGGGAGCTGTTTTTT
CASSQESGASTGELFF
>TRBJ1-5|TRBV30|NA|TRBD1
TGTGCCTGGAGTGTACAGACAGGGGAAACCCAGCATTTT
CAWSVQTGETQHF
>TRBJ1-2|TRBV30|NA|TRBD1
TGTGCCTGGAGTGGCCGGGACAGGGGCTATGGCTACACCTTC
CAWSGRDRGYGYTF
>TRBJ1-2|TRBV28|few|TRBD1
TGTGCCAGCAGTTTAGTTTTCACAGGGGGCGCGGATGGCTACACCTTC
CASSLVFTGGADGYTF
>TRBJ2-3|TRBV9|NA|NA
TGTGCCAGCAGCCCCGACAGGACCACAGATACGCAGTATTTT
CASSPDRTTDTQYF
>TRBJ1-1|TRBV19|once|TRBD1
TGTGCCAGTAGTCCAAGTACAGGGGGTACTGAAGCTTTCTTT
CASSPSTGGTEAFF
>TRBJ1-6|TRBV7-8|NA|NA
TGTGCCAGCAGCTTAATTGTGGGCTTGAAGTCACCCCTCCACTTT
CASSLIVGLKSPLHF
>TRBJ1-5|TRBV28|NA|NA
TGTGCCAGCAGTTTAGAGGGTCTTCGAGGGCAGCCCCAGCATTTT
CASSLEGLRGQPQHF
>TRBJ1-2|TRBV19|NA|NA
TGTGCCAGTACCGCGGGCCGGCTCTATGGCTACACCTTC
CASTAGRLYGYTF